By sample share, the clone carrying this T cell receptor beta chain is medium-sized. V shed 6 bases and J 10 bases; nucleotides not matched to a gene: 9. Germline assignment: CDR1 SNHLY and CDR2 FYNNEI. The CDR3 runs 15 residues. The data were taken from a study of shared clonotypes between healthy human individuals. Using immunoSEQ multiplex PCR, the repertoire was profiled, and TCRdb retains in-frame clones only, with some absent. Of about 1 million clones listed, 65% to 80% were seen once; the top ten hold around 1.5%. The sample was memory CD4+ T cells sorted from blood. Subset denoted: CD45RA-negative fraction. The chain joins TRBV2 to TRBJ2-1; 13 bases line up with TRBD2. The source is a man aged 18 to 29 in good health. CDR3 protein: CASRPGTSGVEEQFF. CDR3 nucleotides: TGTGCCAGCAGACCCGGGACTAGCGGGGTAGAAGAGCAGTTCTTC.